The 20 T cell receptor beta chains listed next were all sequenced from one sample in a study of cytomegalovirus exposure and HLA in healthy donors. PCR primers comprised 60 Vbeta and 13 Jbeta primers. Measured with immunoSEQ multiplex PCR; TCRdb has only the in-frame clones, and not every one. The repertoire holds about 160,000 clones, roughly 80% seen once, with roughly 1.5% in the top ten. Sequenced sample: PBMCs. The receptors were gathered from a woman in her thirties in good health and CMV-seronegative.

This chain links TRBV7-9 with TRBJ1-3; D gene ambiguous. The V end lost 3 bases, the J end lost 4 bases, and 10 bases lay between the germline ends. CDR1 is SEHNR and CDR2 is FQNEAQ in the germline V gene (reference sequence). The CDR3 length is 14 residues. This chain's CDR3 is CASSLRGSGNTIYF. CDR3 in DNA: TGTGCCAGCAGCTTGCGGGGTTCCGGAAACACCATATATTTT.

About this clone itself: The missing conserved phenylalanine or tryptophan at the end of this CDR3 makes a read error likely. The rearrangement uses TRBV14 and TRBJ1-2; D perhaps matches TRBD1 (5 bases). This CDR3 comprises 16 residues. The germline V and J ends were trimmed by 2 bases and 5 bases, with 18 bases remaining between them. Germline V gene lookup returns CDR1 SGHDN and CDR2 FVKESK. The CDR3 sequence is CASSQRGPRGGYGYTI. CDR3 in DNA: TGTGCCAGCAGCCAACGGGGCCCCCGGGGAGGTTATGGCTACACCATC.

This clone occurred once. The V gene is TRBV7-3, the J gene TRBJ1-1; tentatively, D is TRBD1 (5 bases). The length of the CDR3 is 13 residues. Germline CDR1 is SGHTA and CDR2 is FQGTGA. V shed 5 bases and J shed 10 bases, with 17 bases lying between them. Here the CDR3 DNA reads TGTGCCAGCAGCACCGGCCGCGGGGGGGTAGCTTTCTTT. Amino acid sequence: CASSTGRGGVAFF.

This clone was seen more than once but under ten times. The V gene is TRBV2, the J gene TRBJ2-7; maybe TRBD1 (6 bases). Trimming pared 7 bases from V and 1 base from J, leaving 14 bases between. CDR1 SNHLY and CDR2 FYNNEI come from the germline V gene. The CDR3 runs 14 residues. This CDR3 is CASTLMGTSYEQYF. For the CDR3, the DNA is TGTGCCAGCACCCTGATGGGGACATCCTACGAGCAGTACTTC. The entire variable domain, with the rest obtained from reference TRBV2 and TRBJ2-7, is as follows: EPEVTQTPSHQVTQMGQEVILRCVPISNHLYFYWYRQILGQKVEFLVSFYNNEISEKSEIFDDQFSVERPDGSNFTLKIRSTKLEDSAMYFCASTLMGTSYEQYFGPGTRLTVT.

The V call is TRBV10-3, the J call TRBJ2-1; D is perhaps TRBD2 (7 bases). Germline values: CDR1 ENHRY, CDR2 SYGVKD. The ends were cut back, 0 bases at V and 9 bases at J, with 18 bases in the middle. The CDR3 runs to 16 residues. Here the CDR3 DNA reads TGTGCCATCAGTGAGTCGAGGGGGGACTACCTCCCTGAGCAGTTCTTC. This encodes CAISESRGDYLPEQFF.

This sequence joins TRBV5-8 and TRBJ2-7, with a possible D match to TRBD1 (6 bases). The V and J ends lost 3 bases and 3 bases respectively, with 16 bases between them. This CDR3 has 15 residues. CDR1 SGHTS and CDR2 YDEGEE come from the germline V gene. CDR3 sequence: CASSSAGARRYEQYF. CDR3 DNA sequence: TGTGCCAGCAGCTCCGCAGGGGCTCGGCGCTACGAGCAGTACTTC.

The chain carries TRBV27 and TRBJ2-7; 7 bases line up with TRBD1. The V segment lost 5 bases and the J segment 3 bases; nucleotides outside the gene matches: 4. CDR3 size: 13 residues. Germline V lookup: CDR1 MNHEY, CDR2 SMNVEV (reference sequence). In DNA form, the CDR3 reads TGTGCCAGCAGTCCGTGGGACAGCTACGAGCAGTACTTC. It encodes CASSPWDSYEQYF.

This chain joins TRBV2 and TRBJ1-5, with unresolved D. This CDR3 comprises 15 residues. The germline CDR1 and CDR2 sequences are SNHLY and FYNNEI. Trimming took off 11 bases at V and 3 bases at J, with 20 bases between the two ends. CDR3 loop: CAARPLDNSNQPQHF. The CDR3 nucleotides are TGTGCCGCCCGCCCCCTCGACAACTCCAATCAGCCCCAGCATTTT.

The V call is TRBV5-1, the J call TRBJ2-4, with D perhaps matching TRBD2 (5 bases). Between the trimmed V and J ends, which lost 0 bases and 2 bases, there was a span of 9 bases. The germline V gene has CDR1 SGHRS and CDR2 YFSETQ. This CDR3 region has 15 residues. This CDR3 reads CASSLAWEPKNIQYF. In nucleotides, the CDR3 is TGCGCCAGCAGCTTGGCCTGGGAGCCCAAAAACATTCAGTACTTC.

This chain uses TRBV5-6 with TRBJ1-2; a weak D match, TRBD1 (5 bases). Trimming took off 0 bases at V and 5 bases at J, with 23 bases between the two ends. Germline assignment: CDR1 SGHDT and CDR2 YYEEEE. This CDR3 has 18 residues. In DNA form, the CDR3 reads TGTGCCAGCAGCTTGGGGGGCTACAACTGGGCCTCCGGTTATGGCTACACCTTC. Amino acid sequence: CASSLGGYNWASGYGYTF.

The V gene is TRBV2, the J gene TRBJ1-6; D is perhaps TRBD1 (6 bases). Trimming shortened V by 6 bases and J by 8 bases, and 11 bases separated the two germline ends. CDR1 is SNHLY, CDR2 FYNNEI, per germline. The CDR3 runs to 13 residues. For the CDR3, the DNA is TGTGCCAGCAGCCCCGGACAGCATTCACCCCTCCACTTT. Translation gives CASSPGQHSPLHF.

CDR3 nucleotides: TGTGCCAGTAGTCGACAGCCCATTCGGCCCCAGCATTTT. Translation gives CASSRQPIRPQHF. This sequence joins TRBV19 and TRBJ1-5; a weak D match, TRBD1 (5 bases). CDR3 length: 13 amino acids. Trimming cost V 5 bases and J 9 bases, with 14 bases left between them. Germline CDR1 reads LNHDA; CDR2 reads SQIVND (reference sequence).

The rearrangement links TRBV9 to TRBJ2-2, with D perhaps matching TRBD1 (5 bases). This CDR3 comprises 16 residues. V lost 2 bases to trimming and J lost 5 bases, with 16 bases between them. Germline values: CDR1 SGDLS, CDR2 YYNGEE. The CDR3: CASSVTPQGGTGELFF. The CDR3 DNA reads TGTGCCAGCAGCGTGACCCCCCAGGGCGGAACCGGGGAGCTGTTTTTT.

The chain couples TRBV7-6 to TRBJ2-1, with TRBD2 as a possible D gene (6 bases). The CDR3 runs 15 residues. The germline V gene encodes CDR1 SGHVS and CDR2 FNYEAQ. V was trimmed by 5 bases and J by 1 base, leaving 12 bases between them. CDR3 DNA: TGTGCCAGCAGCCTCGGAGGGGTTTCCTACAATGAGCAGTTCTTC. Amino acid sequence: CASSLGGVSYNEQFF.

The chain joins TRBV6-6 to TRBJ1-4; D is perhaps TRBD1 (5 bases). Germline V gene lookup returns CDR1 MNHNY and CDR2 SVGAGI (reference sequence). V was clipped by 8 bases and J by 7 bases, with 11 bases between them. The CDR3 contains 12 residues. CDR3 DNA sequence: TGTGCCAGCTTGGAGGGGAGTGAAAAACTGTTTTTT. It yields the protein CASLEGSEKLFF.

This chain uses TRBV7-6 with TRBJ1-1; TRBD1 aligns across 9 bases. This CDR3 is 13 amino acids long. V trimming: 5 bases; J trimming: 5 bases; junction bases outside the gene matches: 3. Germline lookup yields CDR1 SGHVS and CDR2 FNYEAQ. The CDR3 loop reads CASSRDRATEAFF. The DNA for the CDR3 is TGTGCCAGCAGCCGGGACAGGGCAACTGAAGCTTTCTTT.

The gene calls are TRBV5-1 and TRBJ1-1, with 9 positions matching TRBD1. The CDR3 spans 14 residues. Losses at the gene ends were 4 bases for V and 3 bases for J; bases not matched to a gene: 4. Germline-derived CDR1 and CDR2 are SGHRS and YFSETQ. This chain's CDR3 is CASSTQGADTEAFF. The CDR3, as DNA: TGCGCCAGCAGCACACAGGGGGCGGACACTGAAGCTTTCTTT.

CDR3: CASSFSRTSNTEAFF. The DNA of the CDR3 is TGCGCCAGCAGCTTTTCCCGGACATCCAACACTGAAGCTTTCTTT. The rearrangement uses TRBV5-1 and TRBJ1-1, with D possibly matching TRBD1 (5 bases). Between the trimmed V and J ends, which lost 2 bases and 2 bases, there was a span of 13 bases. CDR1 is SGHRS and CDR2 is YFSETQ in the germline V gene. The CDR3 consists of 15 residues.

This chain links TRBV25-1 with TRBJ2-5; maybe TRBD1 (6 bases). V dropped 6 bases and J dropped 11 bases, with 22 bases sitting between them. CDR1 is MGHDK and CDR2 is SYGVNS in the germline V gene. The CDR3 covers 14 residues. The CDR3 nucleotides are TGTGCCAGCAGACCCCGGGACAACCACTATGAGCAGTACTTC. It specifies CASRPRDNHYEQYF. Based on the CDR3 plus reference TRBV25-1 and TRBJ2-5, the full variable domain is EADIYQTPRYLVIGTGKKITLECSQTMGHDKMYWYQQDPGMELHLIHYSYGVNSTEKGDLSSESTVSRIRTEHFPLTLESARPSHTSQYLCASRPRDNHYEQYFGPGTRLLVL.

The CDR3 nucleotides read TGTGCCACCAGCAGAAGATTTACAACCTCTGGAAACACCATATATTTT. This codes for CATSRRFTTSGNTIYF. This chain links TRBV15 with TRBJ1-3, with D uncertain. Germline V lookup: CDR1 LNHNV, CDR2 YYDKDF (reference sequence). This CDR3 spans 16 amino acids. Trimming pared 2 bases from V and 0 bases from J, leaving 11 bases between.